These 22 T cell receptor beta chains originate from one sample sequenced in a study of T cell repertoires in cytomegalovirus infection. Using its own MiXCR run on the reads, TCRdb lists one record per CDR3 protein. The table has some 280,000 distinct CDR3 sequences, roughly 15% seen once. Sequenced sample: PBMCs. All receptors derive from a human donor in good health (CMV status not recorded). Some clones in this sample may be carry-over from other donors' samples.

The rearrangement joins TRBV10-3 to TRBJ2-7; 7 nucleotides align to TRBD1. Germline values: CDR1 ENHRY, CDR2 SYGVKD. The V segment lost 2 bases and the J segment 0 bases; nucleotides outside the gene matches: 1. There are 14 residues in the CDR3. CDR3 residues: CAISERDSSYEQYF. Here the CDR3 DNA reads TGTGCCATCAGTGAGAGGGACAGCTCCTACGAGCAGTACTTC.

In this sample, this clonotype turned up many times. The CDR3 sequence is CASSATRGTQETQYF. For the CDR3, the DNA is TGTGCCAGCAGCGCTACGAGGGGGACACAAGAGACCCAGTACTTC. This rearrangement joins TRBV2 to TRBJ2-5, with TRBD1 as a possible D gene (6 bases). Trimming shortened V by 6 bases and J by 2 bases, and 16 bases separated the two germline ends. Germline V gene lookup returns CDR1 SNHLY and CDR2 FYNNEI. There are 15 residues in the CDR3.

This clonotype has a handful of counts. One end of the junction is discordant with germline, which a read error may explain. This sequence joins TRBV13 and TRBJ2-1, with D unclear. The CDR3 runs to 13 residues. Germline V CDR1 and CDR2: PRHDT, FYEKMQ (reference sequence). In DNA form, the CDR3 reads TGCGCCAGCAGCTCAACGAACTACAATGAGCAGTTCTTC. As protein: CASSSTNYNEQFF.

This clonotype has ten or more counts. The J gene is TRBJ2-2, the V gene TRBV7-2; a possible D gene is TRBD1 (5 bases). V was trimmed by 5 bases and J by 5 bases, leaving 21 bases between them. In germline, CDR1 is SGHTA, CDR2 FQGNSA. The CDR3 spans 17 residues. The CDR3 spells CASSLFPPGLGTGELFF. As DNA, the CDR3 is TGTGCCAGCAGCCTGTTCCCCCCAGGGCTCGGGACCGGGGAGCTGTTTTTT. The full variable domain, completed using reference TRBV7-2 and TRBJ2-2, is GAGVSQSPSNKVTEKGKDVELRCDPISGHTALYWYRQSLGQGLEFLIYFQGNSAPDKSGLPSDRFSAERTGGSVSTLTIQRTQQEDSAVYLCASSLFPPGLGTGELFFGEGSRLTVL.

V and J are TRBV19 and TRBJ1-1, with TRBD1 as a possible D gene (5 bases). Trimming removed 5 bases at V and 5 bases at J, with 15 bases between. Germline V lookup: CDR1 LNHDA, CDR2 SQIVND (reference sequence). The CDR3 loop spans 14 amino acids. In nucleotides, the CDR3 is TGTGCCAGTAGTTTGGCAGGGCGGATGACTGAAGCTTTCTTT. This translates into CASSLAGRMTEAFF. Using reference TRBV19 and TRBJ1-1 for the parts outside the CDR3, the full variable domain is DGGITQSPKYLFRKEGQNVTLSCEQNLNHDAMYWYRQDPGQGLRLIYYSQIVNDFQKGDIAEGYSVSREKKESFPLTVTSAQKNPTAFYLCASSLAGRMTEAFFGQGTRLTVV.

This clonotype was found a few times. The chain is built from TRBV7-9 and TRBJ1-2; D is perhaps TRBD1 (5 bases). Germline assignment: CDR1 SEHNR and CDR2 FQNEAQ (reference sequence). V dropped 5 bases and J dropped 2 bases, with 18 bases sitting between them. This CDR3 contains 16 residues. DNA for the CDR3: TGTGCCAGCAGCAGAGGCCTTGTGGGGCGGAACTATGGCTACACCTTC. Protein: CASSRGLVGRNYGYTF.

This clonotype was seen repeatedly, ten times or more. The chain carries TRBV7-2 and TRBJ1-5; D is undetermined. This CDR3 is built from 13 residues. Germline loops: CDR1 SGHTA, CDR2 FQGNSA. The V end lost 5 bases, the J end lost 4 bases, and 9 bases lay between the germline ends. The CDR3 DNA reads as TGTGCCAGCAGCCCTTGGGCGAATCAGCCCCAGCATTTT. Translated, it gives CASSPWANQPQHF.

This clonotype was seen a handful of times. V gene TRBV15 combines with J gene TRBJ2-2; perhaps TRBD1 as D (6 bases). This CDR3 has 14 amino acids. V lost 7 bases and J 1 base, leaving 10 bases between the germline ends. The germline gives CDR1 LNHNV, CDR2 YYDKDF (reference sequence). The CDR3 loop is CATTGQMNTGELFF. The CDR3 bases are TGTGCCACCACCGGACAGATGAACACCGGGGAGCTGTTTTTT.

This clonotype occurred a few times. The V call is TRBV29-1, the J call TRBJ1-1, with D maybe TRBD1 (5 bases). The CDR3 spans 10 residues. V was clipped by 6 bases and J by 10 bases, with 12 bases between them. Germline loops: CDR1 SQVTM, CDR2 ANQGSEA. The CDR3 DNA reads as TGCAGCGTCGACGGGGGGGGAGCTTTCTTT. It encodes CSVDGGGAFF.

The V gene is TRBV2, the J gene TRBJ2-2, with 8 bases matching TRBD2. Germline V lookup: CDR1 SNHLY, CDR2 FYNNEI. V dropped 6 bases and J dropped 7; count of bases not matched to a gene: 16. This CDR3 spans 17 amino acids. CDR3 coding DNA: TGTGCCAGCAGCGGAATACCGGGACTAGGGCTTTTCGGGGAGCTGTTTTTT. Amino acid sequence: CASSGIPGLGLFGELFF.

This chain's CDR3 is CASSPLAGAGEQYV. The CDR3 coding sequence is TGTGCCAGCAGTCCACTAGCGGGCGCTGGCGAGCAGTATGTC. The V and J genes are TRBV7-2 and TRBJ2-7; 9 positions match TRBD2. CDR1 SGHTA and CDR2 FQGNSA come from the germline V gene. This CDR3 region has 14 residues.

This chain links TRBV5-5 with TRBJ1-6; D is undetermined. Germline V gene sequence: CDR1 SGHKS, CDR2 YYEKEE (reference sequence). The V end lost 0 bases, the J end lost 10 bases, and 14 bases lay between the germline ends. This CDR3 region has 15 residues. CDR3 in DNA: TGTGCCAGCAGCTTGGAACTCCCACGGCTATCACCCCTCCACTTT. It translates to CASSLELPRLSPLHF.

In this sample, this clonotype turned up many times. V and J are TRBV7-8 and TRBJ1-2; TRBD1 agrees at 7 bases. The CDR3 is 14 residues long. The junction had 8 bases not matched to a gene; V was cut back by 5 bases and J by 5 bases. CDR1 is SGHVS, CDR2 FQNEAQ, per germline. CDR3: CASSHRDSPYGYTF. Written as DNA, the CDR3 is TGTGCCAGCAGCCACCGGGACAGTCCGTATGGCTACACCTTC. The variable domain in full, with the rest retrieved from reference TRBV7-8 and TRBJ1-2, is GAGVSQSPRYKVAKRGQDVALRCDPISGHVSLFWYQQALGQGPEFLTYFQNEAQLDKSGLPSDRFFAERPEGSVSTLKIQRTQQEDSAVYLCASSHRDSPYGYTFGSGTRLTVV.

This clonotype came up many times. The V call is TRBV7-2, the J call TRBJ1-5, with D maybe TRBD1 (6 bases). The length of the CDR3 is 15 residues. Deletions cut 5 bases from V and 2 bases from J, with 13 bases between. Germline CDR1 SGHTA, CDR2 FQGNSA. This CDR3 reads CASSEQGRGNQPQHF. CDR3 DNA sequence: TGTGCCAGCAGCGAGCAGGGGAGAGGCAATCAGCCCCAGCATTTT.

This clonotype was recorded at least ten times. V is TRBV7-2 and J is TRBJ2-5; D is uncertain. CDR1 SGHTA and CDR2 FQGNSA come from the germline V gene. This CDR3 is built from 14 residues. Deletions cut 5 bases from V and 5 bases from J, with 15 bases between. The CDR3 region has the DNA TGTGCCAGCAGCCCTCAGAAAGGGCTTGAGACCCAGTACTTC. Amino acid sequence: CASSPQKGLETQYF. Full variable domain (remainder filled in from reference TRBV7-2 and TRBJ2-5): GAGVSQSPSNKVTEKGKDVELRCDPISGHTALYWYRQSLGQGLEFLIYFQGNSAPDKSGLPSDRFSAERTGGSVSTLTIQRTQQEDSAVYLCASSPQKGLETQYFGPGTRLLVL.

This clonotype was seen a few times. Written as DNA, the CDR3 is TGCGCCAGCAGCCAAGATGGGGACCTAGGGGACGAGCAGTACTTC. Its translation is CASSQDGDLGDEQYF. The rearrangement links TRBV4-3 to TRBJ2-7; D tentatively fits TRBD1 or TRBD2 (5 bases each). The CDR3 covers 15 residues. Trimming left V 0 bases short and J 5 bases short, with 14 bases between. Germline assignment: CDR1 LGHNA and CDR2 YSLEER.

With respect to this clonotype: A much larger clonotype is one base distant, so this may be a read error. The chain recombines TRBV7-2 with TRBJ1-6, with D perhaps TRBD1 (5 bases). This CDR3 is 12 amino acids long. Trimming took 3 bases from V and 11 from J, leaving 8 bases between them. Germline V gene data show CDR1 as SGHTA and CDR2 as FQGNSA. The CDR3 loop reads CASSFGAAPLHF. The CDR3 DNA sequence: TGTGCCAGCAGCTTCGGGGCGGCACCCCTCCACTTT.

In its sample, this clonotype was seen many times. This chain uses TRBV7-6 with TRBJ2-3; D is perhaps TRBD1 or TRBD2 (6 bases each). This CDR3 spans 14 amino acids. Trimming stripped 2 bases from V and 1 base from J, with 7 bases between. CDR1 is SGHVS, CDR2 FNYEAQ, per germline. The chain's CDR3 is CASSLRGRTDTQYF. DNA for the CDR3: TGTGCCAGCAGCTTACGGGGGCGCACAGATACGCAGTATTTT.

This clonotype was seen at least ten times. The chain recombines TRBV7-6 with TRBJ2-2; D not resolved. The germline V gene has CDR1 SGHVS and CDR2 FNYEAQ. This CDR3 has 12 residues. V lost 8 bases and J 1 base, leaving 5 bases between the germline ends. The CDR3 DNA reads as TGTGCCAGCCTGGGGAACACCGGGGAGCTGTTTTTT. It encodes CASLGNTGELFF.

The V and J genes are TRBV29-1 and TRBJ2-1; TRBD2 is a possible D gene (5 bases). Between the trimmed V and J ends, which lost 6 bases and 7 bases, there was a span of 19 bases. Germline V CDR1 and CDR2: SQVTM, ANQGSEA. The CDR3 runs 14 residues. For the CDR3, the DNA is TGCAGCGTCGAGGGATTACCGCGGTCTAATGAGCAGTTCTTC. As protein: CSVEGLPRSNEQFF.

V usage is TRBV20-1 and J usage is TRBJ1-5; D uncertain. The CDR3 runs to 15 residues. V lost 1 base to trimming and J lost 0 bases, with 10 bases between them. Per the germline V gene, CDR1 is DFQATT and CDR2 is SNEGSKA (reference sequence). The CDR3 spells CSARVAEVSNQPQHF. The CDR3 DNA reads as TGCAGTGCTAGAGTGGCAGAAGTTAGCAATCAGCCCCAGCATTTT.

This clonotype came up many times. The chain joins TRBV7-9 to TRBJ2-1, with 8 positions matching TRBD2. V was clipped by 3 bases and J by 13 bases; unmatched bases: 5. This CDR3 has 12 residues. Looked up from germline, CDR1 is SEHNR and CDR2 is FQNEAQ (reference sequence). CDR3 sequence (DNA): TGTGCCAGCAGCTTGACTAGCGACCGACAGTTCTTC. Its translation is CASSLTSDRQFF.